These T cell receptor beta chains were read from a single sample in a study of cytomegalovirus exposure and HLA in healthy donors. Method: immunoSEQ multiplex PCR; TCRdb's copy keeps in-frame clones and lacks some. Across around 63,000 clones, the top ten clones capture more than 1.5% of the sample. Sample: PBMCs. The origin of the receptors is a woman younger than 45 in good health and CMV-seronegative. Each CDR3 is given with its conserved first and last residue. A D gene is named only where the DNA matches it firmly. Clone size is given for some rows only: seen once, a few or many times, or a class if the clone is expanded.

>TRBV19|TRBJ1-1|NA|large
CASGGDKAFF
TGTGCCAGTGGGGGGGATAAAGCTTTCTTT
>TRBV30|TRBJ1-1|TRBD1|NA
CAWSDRGNTEAFF
TGTGCCTGGAGTGACAGGGGAAACACTGAAGCTTTCTTT
>TRBV5-1|TRBJ1-4|TRBD1|NA
CASSLEDRDEKLFF
TGCGCCAGCTCGCTCGAGGACAGGGATGAAAAACTGTTTTTT
>TRBV27|TRBJ2-5|NA|NA
CASKRIGGTQYF
TGTGCCAGCAAGAGAATCGGGGGGACCCAGTACTTC
>TRBV5-6|TRBJ2-7|NA|NA
CASSWWDSEQYF
TGTGCCAGCAGCTGGTGGGACTCCGAGCAGTACTTC
>TRBV7-9|TRBJ2-1|TRBD2|NA
CASRPVAGTYNEQFF
TGTGCCAGCAGACCCGTAGCGGGGACCTACAATGAGCAGTTCTTC
>TRBV9|TRBJ2-7|TRBD1|NA
CASTLGTGSPEQYF
TGTGCCAGCACCCTTGGGACAGGGAGCCCCGAGCAGTACTTC
>TRBV30|TRBJ1-5|TRBD1|NA
CAWSTRGQGRQPQHF
TGTGCCTGGAGTACCCGGGGACAGGGAAGGCAGCCCCAGCATTTT
>TRBV7-9|TRBJ2-7|TRBD1|NA
CASSPTGTEAREQYF
TGTGCCAGCAGCCCTACCGGGACAGAGGCCCGCGAGCAGTACTTC
>TRBV28|TRBJ1-5|TRBD1|NA
CASATGTGGIGNQPQHF
TGTGCCAGCGCCACCGGGACAGGGGGTATTGGCAATCAGCCCCAGCATTTT
>TRBV7-8|TRBJ2-7|TRBD1|NA
CASNGQVQGEQYF
TGTGCCAGTAACGGACAGGTCCAAGGCGAGCAGTACTTC
>TRBV6-5|TRBJ1-6|NA|NA
CASSRDRTVSPLHF
TGTGCCAGCAGCAGAGACAGAACGGTTTCACCCCTCCACTTT
>TRBV2|TRBJ1-2|TRBD1|NA
CASSGARGSNYGYTF
TGTGCCAGCAGTGGGGCCAGGGGGTCGAACTATGGCTACACCTTC
>TRBV5-6|TRBJ2-7|NA|NA
CASSGEGTTRSSYEQYF
TGTGCCAGCAGCGGCGAGGGCACGACTAGGAGCTCCTACGAGCAGTACTTC
>TRBV18|TRBJ2-7|NA|NA
CASSPVQGGEQYF
TGTGCCAGCTCACCAGTACAGGGAGGGGAGCAGTACTTC
>TRBV19|TRBJ2-7|NA|NA
CASSPMGENEQYF
TGTGCCAGTAGTCCAATGGGCGAAAACGAGCAGTACTTC
>TRBV28|TRBJ2-7|TRBD2|NA
CASSTTSGYYEQYF
TGTGCCAGCAGTACGACTAGCGGGTACTACGAGCAGTACTTC
>TRBV28|TRBJ2-7|NA|NA
CASSKTEAYEQYF
TGTGCCAGCAGCAAGACGGAGGCCTACGAGCAGTACTTC
>TRBV5-1|TRBJ2-6|NA|NA
CASTLSGANVLTF
TGCGCCAGCACACTATCTGGGGCCAACGTCCTGACTTTC
>TRBV29-1|TRBJ1-1|NA|NA
CSGVGELNTEAFF
TGCAGCGGGGTAGGAGAGTTGAACACTGAAGCTTTCTTT
>TRBV19|TRBJ2-7|NA|NA
CASSGLGEAYEQYF
TGTGCCAGTAGTGGCCTAGGGGAGGCCTACGAGCAGTACTTC
>TRBV2|TRBJ1-3|NA|NA
CASSELEGQSAIYF
TGTGCCAGCAGTGAGTTGGAAGGACAGTCCGCCATATATTTT
>TRBV2|TRBJ1-5|TRBD1|NA
CASRVDRGPHQPQHF
TGTGCCAGCAGGGTCGACAGGGGGCCTCATCAGCCCCAGCATTTT
>TRBV2|TRBJ1-5|TRBD1|NA
CASRNRGYGNQPQHF
TGTGCCAGCAGGAACAGGGGATATGGCAATCAGCCCCAGCATTTT
>TRBV20-1|TRBJ1-2|NA|NA
CSANYGYTF
TGCAGCGCTAACTATGGCTACACCTTC
>TRBV28|TRBJ1-5|NA|NA
CASSLGGQPQHF
TGTGCCAGCAGTTTGGGGGGACAGCCCCAGCATTTT
>TRBV10-1|TRBJ1-6|NA|NA
CASSKTSNSPLHF
TGCGCCAGCAGTAAGACAAGTAATTCACCCCTCCACTTT
>TRBV5-8|TRBJ1-1|TRBD1|NA
CASSHRGLTEAFF
TGTGCCAGCAGCCACAGGGGATTGACTGAAGCTTTCTTT
>TRBV4-1|TRBJ2-1|TRBD2|NA
CASSQAGLAGVFNEQFF
TGCGCCAGCAGCCAAGCCGGACTAGCGGGAGTCTTCAATGAGCAGTTCTTC
>TRBV19|TRBJ2-7|NA|NA
CATPRKGKTHEQYF
TGTGCCACCCCTAGGAAGGGGAAAACCCACGAGCAGTACTTC
>TRBV7-2|TRBJ1-2|TRBD1|NA
CASSLEPGGAYGYTF
TGTGCCAGCAGCTTAGAGCCAGGGGGCGCCTATGGCTACACCTTC
>TRBV27|TRBJ2-1|NA|NA
CASSSGEMDNEQFF
TGTGCCTCATCTTCAGGGGAAATGGACAATGAGCAGTTCTTC